The 27 T cell receptor beta chains below all came from one sample that was sequenced in a study of identical twins. TCRdb re-called the 5' RACE reads with MiXCR, one entry per CDR3 protein. The table lists about 730,000 distinct CDR3 sequences, roughly 20% of them singletons. These data also featured in a second study, about T cells expressing NK-cell markers.

The sample comprised PBMCs. The receptors stem from a woman aged 18-29 years in good health.

This clonotype was detected a few times. This rearrangement joins TRBV3-1 to TRBJ2-5; D is perhaps TRBD2 (5 bases). Trimming removed 1 base from V and 5 bases from J, with 11 bases in between. The CDR3 consists of 14 residues. Germline CDR1 reads LGHDT; CDR2 reads YNNKEL (reference sequence). The CDR3: CASSQVSSRETQYF. The CDR3 nucleotides read TGTGCCAGCAGCCAAGTATCTAGCCGGGAGACCCAGTACTTC.

J is TRBJ2-3 and V is TRBV10-3; TRBD1 aligns across 10 bases. The germline V gene has CDR1 ENHRY and CDR2 SYGVKD. This CDR3 is built from 14 residues. V shed 6 bases, J shed 3 bases, and the junction held 3 bases outside the gene matches. CDR3 nucleotide sequence: TGTGCCATCAGAGTGGGACAGGGGACAGATACGCAGTATTTT. Residues: CAIRVGQGTDTQYF.

This chain joins TRBV7-2 and TRBJ2-3; no firm D call. This CDR3 spans 16 amino acids. Germline V gene sequence: CDR1 SGHTA, CDR2 FQGNSA. Trimming removed 5 bases at V and 4 bases at J, with 19 bases between. Here the CDR3 DNA reads TGTGCCAGCAGCCGCCTCTACAACTGGGGTGCAGATACGCAGTATTTT. Its protein product is CASSRLYNWGADTQYF.

This clonotype was picked up a small number of times. The V gene is TRBV5-6, the J gene TRBJ1-1; D remains ambiguous. Germline-derived CDR1 and CDR2 are SGHDT and YYEEEE. This CDR3 is 14 amino acids long. V was trimmed by 5 bases and J by 1 base, leaving 12 bases between them. For the CDR3, the DNA is TGTGCCAGCAGTCAAATCAGGTGGAACACTGAAGCTTTCTTT. Its translation is CASSQIRWNTEAFF. Using reference TRBV5-6 and TRBJ1-1 for the parts outside the CDR3, the full variable domain is DAGVTQSPTHLIKTRGQQVTLRCSPKSGHDTVSWYQQALGQGPQFIFQYYEEEERQRGNFPDRFSGHQFPNYSSELNVNALLLGDSALYLCASSQIRWNTEAFFGQGTRLTVV.

The V gene is TRBV27, the J gene TRBJ2-5, with D perhaps TRBD2 (6 bases). From germline, CDR1 is MNHEY and CDR2 SMNVEV (reference sequence). The CDR3 has 13 amino acids. V lost 8 bases and J lost 2, with 12 bases in between. The CDR3 nucleotides are TGTGCCAGCTTTCTGGGGGGTCAAGAGACCCAGTACTTC. Residues: CASFLGGQETQYF.

V usage is TRBV10-3 and J usage is TRBJ2-2; 7 nucleotides align to TRBD2. The CDR3 has 13 amino acids. Trimming took 8 bases from V and 5 from J; bases not matched to a gene: 5. Germline CDR1 ENHRY, CDR2 SYGVKD. The CDR3 sequence: CAIEAGVTGELFF. CDR3 DNA: TGTGCCATCGAGGCGGGAGTTACCGGGGAGCTGTTTTTT.

The chain joins TRBV7-9 to TRBJ2-7; D gene uncertain. The germline V gene has CDR1 SEHNR and CDR2 FQNEAQ (reference sequence). This CDR3 has 13 residues. Deletions cut 3 bases from V and 5 bases from J, with 11 bases between. The CDR3 sequence is CASSLPSRDEQYF. CDR3 DNA sequence: TGTGCCAGCAGCTTGCCCTCCCGGGACGAGCAGTACTTC.

This clonotype was picked up a small number of times. This chain uses TRBV6-5 with TRBJ1-2, with D perhaps TRBD1 (6 bases). The length of the CDR3 is 14 residues. Germline V lookup: CDR1 MNHEY, CDR2 SVGAGI. V was pared by 0 bases and J by 6 bases, with 11 bases between. CDR3 residues: CASSYSAGGDGYTF. The CDR3 DNA is TGTGCCAGCAGTTACTCCGCGGGGGGCGATGGCTACACCTTC.

V usage is TRBV20-1 and J usage is TRBJ1-1; unclear D gene. The length of the CDR3 is 14 residues. Per the germline V gene, CDR1 is DFQATT and CDR2 is SNEGSKA (reference sequence). Between the trimmed V and J ends, which lost 6 bases and 1 base, there was a span of 15 bases. CDR3 sequence reads: CSASAGNSNTEAFF. The CDR3 DNA sequence: TGCAGTGCCAGCGCCGGGAACTCGAACACTGAAGCTTTCTTT.

This clonotype was counted a few times. The J gene is TRBJ2-1, the V gene TRBV12-3 or TRBV12-4, with 10 bases fitting TRBD1. CDR3 length: 15 amino acids. Germline trimming cut 5 bases from V and 6 bases from J; bases unmatched to any gene: 7. The CDR3 here is CASSKTGGAINEQFF. CDR3 DNA: TGTGCCAGCAGTAAGACAGGGGGCGCAATCAATGAGCAGTTCTTC.

A few counts support this clonotype. The rearrangement links TRBV6-5 to TRBJ2-5; TRBD1 matches 8 bases. The ends lost 10 bases at V and 6 bases at J; junction bases unmatched: 7. This CDR3 contains 12 residues. In germline, CDR1 is MNHEY, CDR2 SVGAGI. The chain's CDR3 is CATLSGGKTQYF. The CDR3 region has the DNA TGTGCCACCTTGTCAGGGGGCAAGACCCAGTACTTC.

This clonotype was seen at least ten times. The rearrangement uses TRBV29-1 and TRBJ1-4, with D unresolved. The CDR3 sequence is 12 residues long. Germline values: CDR1 SQVTM, CDR2 ANQGSEA. The V and J ends lost 5 bases and 4 bases respectively, with 8 bases between them. The CDR3 here is CSVTQSNEKLFF. In DNA, the CDR3 is TGCAGCGTTACGCAGAGTAATGAAAAACTGTTTTTT.

This clonotype was seen only a few times. The gene calls are TRBV6-5 and TRBJ1-1; D unclear. Germline V CDR1 and CDR2: MNHEY, SVGAGI. The CDR3 sequence is 15 residues long. The V gene lost 2 bases and the J gene lost 1 base, with 11 bases spanning the gap. The CDR3 loop reads CASSYGWTGNTEAFF. The CDR3 nucleotides are TGTGCCAGCAGTTACGGTTGGACGGGGAACACTGAAGCTTTCTTT.

There are a few counts of this clonotype. The chain is built from TRBV7-6 and TRBJ2-2; unclear D gene. Looked up from germline, CDR1 is SGHVS and CDR2 is FNYEAQ. CDR3 length: 15 amino acids. The V end lost 1 base, the J end lost 7 bases, and 13 bases lay between the germline ends. Written as DNA, the CDR3 is TGTGCCAGCAGCTTAGAGCCTGGGGTCGACGGGGAGCTGTTTTTT. It yields the protein CASSLEPGVDGELFF.

DNA of the CDR3: TGTGCCAGCAGTTACGGGGGGGCTGGCGAGACCCAGTACTTC. This codes for CASSYGGAGETQYF. This chain links TRBV6-5 with TRBJ2-5, with D possibly TRBD2 on 7 matching bases. V lost 2 bases, J lost 5 bases, and 12 bases lay in between. The V gene's germline CDR1 is MNHEY and CDR2 SVGAGI. The CDR3 length is 14 residues.

In its sample, this clonotype was seen a few times. CDR3 nucleotides: TGTGCCAGCAGTTTAAAAGGGACCTATAATTCACCCCTCCACTTT. Translated: CASSLKGTYNSPLHF. The rearrangement links TRBV12-3 or TRBV12-4 to TRBJ1-6; D remains ambiguous. This CDR3 is 15 amino acids long. Trimming cost V 2 bases and J 2 bases, with 7 bases left between them.

This clonotype was recorded once. Possible read error: a much larger clone is one base away. The chain has TRBV6-5 and TRBJ1-1; D ambiguous. This CDR3 comprises 13 residues. V was cut by 2 bases and J by 1 base, with 5 bases left in between. Germline lookup yields CDR1 MNHEY and CDR2 SVGAGI. The CDR3 DNA reads TGTGCCAGCAGTTACCAGGAGAACACTGAAGCTTTCTTT. Residues: CASSYQENTEAFF.

The chain employs TRBV29-1 and TRBJ2-5, with TRBD1 matching over 9 bases. The J segment lost 4 bases and the V segment lost 6 bases, leaving 15 bases of the junction unmatched. The CDR3 sequence is 16 residues long. Germline-derived CDR1 and CDR2 are SQVTM and ANQGSEA. CDR3 in amino acids: CSVAQGARLGVETQYF. The CDR3 DNA reads as TGCAGCGTCGCACAGGGGGCAAGATTGGGCGTAGAGACCCAGTACTTC.

This clonotype has just a few counts. The chain is built from TRBV10-3 and TRBJ2-7; TRBD1 matches 7 bases. The germline gives CDR1 ENHRY, CDR2 SYGVKD. This CDR3 contains 13 residues. The trim removed 6 bases at V and 4 bases at J, leaving 6 bases unmatched. Here the CDR3 DNA reads TGTGCCATCAGCGAGGGGGCGGAATACGAGCAGTACTTC. Translation gives CAISEGAEYEQYF.

Concerning this clonotype: One end of the junction fails to match germline, which may point to a read error. The chain recombines TRBV7-9 with TRBJ1-1; no clear D gene. The CDR3 is 12 residues long. Germline V gene lookup returns CDR1 SEHNR and CDR2 FQNEAQ (reference sequence). This CDR3 reads CASSLVEGSEIF. CDR3 bases: TGTGCCAGCAGCTTAGTAGAAGGTTCGGAGATCTTT.

The chain is built from TRBV27 and TRBJ2-6; 12 bases agree with TRBD1. The J segment lost 2 bases and the V segment lost 0 bases, leaving 8 bases of the junction unmatched. Germline V gene data show CDR1 as MNHEY and CDR2 as SMNVEV (reference sequence). The CDR3 is 20 residues long. CDR3 region: CASSLSYPGQGAAGANVLTF. For the CDR3, the DNA is TGTGCCAGCAGTTTATCTTATCCGGGACAGGGGGCAGCTGGGGCCAACGTCCTGACTTTC.

Notes on this clonotype: Being one base from a much bigger clone, this may be a read error. V usage is TRBV29-1 and J usage is TRBJ2-1, with TRBD2 as a possible D gene (5 bases). This CDR3 contains 10 residues. V was clipped by 4 bases and J by 15 bases, with 13 bases between them. Germline V lookup: CDR1 SQVTM, CDR2 ANQGSEA. The CDR3 DNA follows: TGCAGCGTTGGTGGTCGGGATCGGTTCTTC. This sequence encodes CSVGGRDRFF.

In regard to this clonotype: The junction departs from germline at one end; a sequencing error may be responsible. This sequence joins TRBV5-1 and TRBJ2-3; D gene unclear. The CDR3 has 13 amino acids. Germline CDR1 and CDR2: SGHRS and YFSETQ. The DNA of the CDR3 is TGCGCCAGCAGCTTGTCCCCCACAGTTACGCAGTATTTT. Translating it yields CASSLSPTVTQYF.

The chain joins TRBV3-1 to TRBJ2-7; 7 nucleotides line up with TRBD1. Germline CDR1 is LGHDT and CDR2 is YNNKEL (reference sequence). The CDR3 length is 13 residues. Germline trimming cut 6 bases from V and 2 bases from J; bases unmatched to any gene: 4. CDR3 loop: CASRARGTYEQYF. CDR3 sequence (DNA): TGTGCCAGCAGGGCCAGGGGGACCTACGAGCAGTACTTC.

The chain joins TRBV20-1 to TRBJ2-4; the D gene is possibly TRBD1 (6 bases). The CDR3 spans 15 residues. Germline V gene data show CDR1 as DFQATT and CDR2 as SNEGSKA (reference sequence). Between the trimmed V and J ends, which lost 1 base and 0 bases, there was a span of 10 bases. CDR3 DNA: TGCAGTGCTAGAGGGGACACCCTAGCCAAAAACATTCAGTACTTC. Encoded protein: CSARGDTLAKNIQYF.

There are a few counts of this clonotype. The CDR3 loop is CASSWGQGPPSEQYF. The CDR3 region has the DNA TGCGCCAGCAGCTGGGGACAGGGACCGCCCTCCGAGCAGTACTTC. This chain connects TRBV5-1 to TRBJ2-7, with TRBD1 matching over 9 bases. Germline lookup yields CDR1 SGHRS and CDR2 YFSETQ. V was clipped by 3 bases and J by 6 bases; unmatched bases: 10. CDR3 size: 15 residues.

This chain connects TRBV30 to TRBJ2-4; D may correspond to TRBD1 or TRBD2 (5 bases each). V lost 1 base and J 6 bases, leaving 16 bases between the germline ends. The germline V gene encodes CDR1 GTSNPN and CDR2 SVGIG (reference sequence). The CDR3 covers 15 residues. The CDR3 region is CAWSDLVLGVNIQYF. CDR3 nucleotide sequence: TGTGCCTGGAGTGACCTGGTCCTGGGGGTAAACATTCAGTACTTC.